The 18 T cell receptor beta chains reported below all come from one sample, sequenced in a study of a mutant IDH1 vaccine in newly diagnosed glioma. Measured with immunoSEQ multiplex PCR; TCRdb has only the in-frame clones, and not every one. The profile shows around 56,000 clones, around 82% of them singletons. The time point denotes: week 5, during vaccination. Vaccinated patients received 300 ug of mutant IDH1 20-mer peptide per dose, with topical imiquimod. No antigen has been assigned to these receptors. The sequences come from PBMCs, collected from a glioma patient whose treatment included an IDH1 peptide vaccine. The receptors come from a woman younger than 30 with glioma. Some clones in this sample may be carry-over from other donors' samples.

This clone was recorded once. The chain has TRBV27 and TRBJ1-1, with D perhaps matching TRBD1 (6 bases). With 6 bases removed from V and 9 bases from J, the gap between germline ends came to 17 bases. This CDR3 spans 13 amino acids. Germline-derived CDR1 and CDR2 are MNHEY and SMNVEV (reference sequence). The CDR3: CASRSGGYPKAFF. CDR3 nucleotides: TGTGCCAGCAGGTCCGGGGGCTACCCCAAAGCTTTCTTT.

The genes are TRBV7-6 and TRBJ2-7, with 7 bases fitting TRBD1. With 1 base clipped from V and 7 bases from J, the junction kept 7 bases outside the gene matches. This CDR3 region has 14 residues. Germline CDR1 and CDR2: SGHVS and FNYEAQ. For the CDR3, the DNA is TGTGCCAGCAGCTTAGTAAGGGGGCAGGTTGAGCAGTACTTC. Its translation: CASSLVRGQVEQYF.

The chain is built from TRBV10-3 and TRBJ1-1, with TRBD1 matching over 8 bases. This CDR3 has 14 amino acids. The ends lost 7 bases at V and 4 bases at J; junction bases unmatched: 8. CDR1 is ENHRY and CDR2 is SYGVKD in the germline V gene. The CDR3 coding sequence is TGTGCCATCACCGGGGACAGGTTGAGCACTGAAGCTTTCTTT. Translating it yields CAITGDRLSTEAFF.

This sequence joins TRBV10-1 and TRBJ2-1, with TRBD2 matching over 8 bases. Trimming took 6 bases from V and 10 from J; bases not matched to a gene: 11. Germline V gene data show CDR1 as WNHNN and CDR2 as SYGVQD (reference sequence). CDR3 size: 14 residues. The CDR3 here is CASRDSGPGGEQFF. CDR3 DNA: TGCGCCAGCAGGGATAGCGGGCCGGGGGGGGAGCAGTTCTTC.

This clone was recorded once. The V call is TRBV4-3, the J call TRBJ1-1; 7 positions match TRBD1. This CDR3 contains 14 residues. The germline V gene encodes CDR1 LGHNA and CDR2 YSLEER. The junction had 2 bases not matched to a gene; V was cut back by 4 bases and J by 0 bases. The CDR3 coding sequence is TGCGCCAGCAGCCTTGGGACAGTGAACACTGAAGCTTTCTTT. It specifies CASSLGTVNTEAFF.

This clone was detected only a few times. The V call is TRBV6-5, the J call TRBJ2-7, with D perhaps TRBD1 (6 bases). Germline loops: CDR1 MNHEY, CDR2 SVGAGI. Trimming left V 6 bases short and J 3 bases short, with 15 bases between. This CDR3 is 14 amino acids long. The CDR3 nucleotides are TGTGCCAGCAGGATGACAGGAGGCAACTACGAGCAGTACTTC. It specifies CASRMTGGNYEQYF.

V is TRBV7-2 and J is TRBJ2-3; D is ambiguous. In germline, CDR1 is SGHTA, CDR2 FQGNSA. CDR3 size: 14 residues. The V end lost 5 bases, the J end lost 3 bases, and 12 bases lay between the germline ends. CDR3 amino acids: CASSEFSGTDTQYF. In nucleotides, the CDR3 is TGTGCCAGCAGCGAATTCAGTGGGACAGATACGCAGTATTTT.

This sequence joins TRBV18 and TRBJ2-6, with D uncertain. The CDR3 is made up of 15 amino acids. Trimming cost V 3 bases and J 1 base, with 7 bases left between them. Germline V gene sequence: CDR1 KGHSH, CDR2 LQKENI. The CDR3 DNA follows: TGTGCCAGCTCACCTTTGACTTCTGGGGCCAACGTCCTGACTTTC. It encodes CASSPLTSGANVLTF.

The rearrangement links TRBV9 to TRBJ2-1; 8 bases line up with TRBD2. CDR1 is SGDLS and CDR2 is YYNGEE in the germline V gene. V gave up 3 bases and J gave up 8 bases; unmatched junction bases: 1. CDR3 size: 12 residues. The CDR3 spells CASSGRGDEQFF. CDR3 in DNA: TGTGCCAGCAGCGGGCGGGGGGATGAGCAGTTCTTC.

This clone was recorded once. The chain combines TRBV19 with TRBJ1-6; D not certain. V lost 9 bases, J lost 8 bases, and 17 bases lay in between. This CDR3 spans 14 amino acids. Germline V gene sequence: CDR1 LNHDA, CDR2 SQIVND (reference sequence). DNA of the CDR3: TGTGCCAGCCGTCGGGTCGGGCGAGATTCACCCCTCCACTTT. Translating it yields CASRRVGRDSPLHF. The full variable domain, with the rest looked up from reference TRBV19 and TRBJ1-6, is DGGITQSPKYLFRKEGQNVTLSCEQNLNHDAMYWYRQDPGQGLRLIYYSQIVNDFQKGDIAEGYSVSREKKESFPLTVTSAQKNPTAFYLCASRRVGRDSPLHFGNGTRLTVT.

Turning to this clone: The germline gene is not matched at one end of the junction; a read error may be the cause. This chain joins TRBV30 and TRBJ1-1; a possible D gene is TRBD1 (5 bases). This CDR3 has 12 amino acids. CDR1 and CDR2 from the germline V gene are GTSNPN and SVGIG (reference sequence). As DNA, the CDR3 is TGCGCCTGGAGTAGGGGAAGGCCTGAAGCTTTCTTT. The encoded protein is CAWSRGRPEAFF.

Regarding this clone: The germline gene is not matched at one end of the junction; a read error may be the cause. The same CDR3 is also encoded by other DNA sequences in this sample. Here the CDR3 reads CASSLGLTYEQYF. The CDR3 bases are TGTGCCAGCAGCTTGGGGCTGACCTATGAGCAGTACTTC. This chain connects TRBV5-6 to TRBJ2-7; D uncertain. Germline CDR1 reads SGHDT; CDR2 reads YYEEEE. This CDR3 has 13 residues.

This chain uses TRBV7-2 with TRBJ1-1; TRBD1 matches at 10 bases. The CDR3 runs to 15 residues. Germline loops: CDR1 SGHTA, CDR2 FQGNSA. The junction had 5 bases not matched to a gene; V was cut back by 7 bases and J by 0 bases. CDR3 in DNA: TGTGCCAGCACATTGGGGACAGGGGTGAACACTGAAGCTTTCTTT. It codes for CASTLGTGVNTEAFF.

This chain links TRBV6-1 with TRBJ1-2; unclear D gene. Germline V gene lookup returns CDR1 MNHNS and CDR2 SASEGT. Deletions cut 6 bases from V and 7 bases from J, with 9 bases between. The CDR3 contains 11 residues. The CDR3 protein is CASSRSGGYTF. CDR3 sequence (DNA): TGTGCCAGCAGCAGGAGCGGTGGCTACACCTTC.

This chain joins TRBV6-5 and TRBJ2-7; 12 positions agree with TRBD1. Germline V gives CDR1 MNHEY, CDR2 SVGAGI. The CDR3 has 14 amino acids. V gave up 2 bases and J gave up 7 bases; unmatched junction bases: 3. CDR3 amino acids: CASSYGTGGQEQYF. Written as DNA, the CDR3 is TGTGCCAGCAGTTACGGGACAGGGGGCCAAGAGCAGTACTTC.

The chain is built from TRBV6-1 and TRBJ2-1; 10 bases are shared with TRBD2. The CDR3 is made up of 15 amino acids. V gave up 2 bases and J gave up 6 bases; unmatched junction bases: 4. Germline loops: CDR1 MNHNS, CDR2 SASEGT. CDR3 in amino acids: CASSEYQRGGNEQFF. The CDR3 region has the DNA TGTGCCAGCAGTGAATACCAGCGGGGGGGCAATGAGCAGTTCTTC.

The rearrangement links TRBV4-1 to TRBJ1-1; 7 nucleotides align to TRBD1. The CDR3 runs 15 residues. CDR1 and CDR2 from the germline V gene are MGHRA and YSYEKL. Unmatched junction bases numbered 6, after V lost 0 bases and J lost 5 bases. CDR3 amino acids: CASSQEEGAGTEAFF. CDR3 bases: TGCGCCAGCAGCCAAGAAGAGGGGGCAGGGACTGAAGCTTTCTTT.

This chain joins TRBV19 and TRBJ2-5, with 8 bases identical to TRBD2. Germline loops: CDR1 LNHDA, CDR2 SQIVND (reference sequence). CDR3 size: 15 residues. With 3 bases clipped from V and 2 bases from J, the junction kept 5 bases outside the gene matches. CDR3 in DNA: TGTGCCAGTAGTATCAATAGCGGGACGCAAGAGACCCAGTACTTC. This sequence encodes CASSINSGTQETQYF.